This T cell receptor beta chain is drawn from a study of technical replicates of blood from a handful of donors. Measured with immunoSEQ multiplex PCR; TCRdb has only the in-frame clones, and not every one. The table lists tens of thousands of clones, over 85% of them singletons. CDR1 and CDR2 (germline): SGHTA, FQGNSA. CDR3 length equals 18 residues. Trimming cost V 2 bases and J 5 bases; bases outside gene matches: 16. This chain connects TRBV7-2 to TRBJ2-3; 7 bases fit TRBD2. Material for sequencing was T cells isolated from PBMCs. This receptor was taken from a human donor in good health. In DNA form, the CDR3 reads TGTGCCAGCAGCTTAAAAATAGGTCGGGGAGGGCCTCAAGATACGCAGTATTTT. Translated: CASSLKIGRGGPQDTQYF.